This entry lists 17 T cell receptor beta chains sequenced from one sample in a study of radiotherapy plus CTLA-4 blockade in lung cancer. The method was immunoSEQ multiplex PCR; TCRdb's version includes in-frame clones alone and lacks a portion of them. The sample includes some 110,000 clones, approximately 80% seen only once; the top ten take 3% to 4%. The sequenced sample was peripheral blood, obtained from a patient treated with radiotherapy plus ipilimumab. The origin of the receptors is a human donor with non-small cell lung cancer that progressed on radiotherapy plus ipilimumab. Some clones in this sample may be carry-over from other donors' samples.

The chain combines TRBV15 with TRBJ1-3; possible D gene TRBD1, 5 bases. The germline gives CDR1 LNHNV, CDR2 YYDKDF (reference sequence). This CDR3 has 16 amino acids. Trimming removed 3 bases at V and 4 bases at J, with 16 bases between. Written as DNA, the CDR3 is TGTGCCACCAGCAGGCCTCCTCGGGGGTCAGGAAACACCATATATTTT. Translation gives CATSRPPRGSGNTIYF.

The chain joins TRBV5-8 to TRBJ2-1; 8 bases fit TRBD2. Germline assignment: CDR1 SGHTS and CDR2 YDEGEE. The CDR3 consists of 14 residues. The V segment lost 1 base and the J segment 7 bases; nucleotides outside the gene matches: 4. CDR3 region: CASSLRGGPNEQFF. The DNA for the CDR3 is TGTGCCAGCAGCTTGCGGGGGGGCCCTAATGAGCAGTTCTTC.

In nucleotides, the CDR3 is TGTGCCAGCAAGCAGCAAGAGACCCAGTACTTC. It specifies CASKQQETQYF. The V gene is TRBV2, the J gene TRBJ2-5; no definite D call. Per germline, CDR1 SNHLY and CDR2 FYNNEI. Trimming left V 7 bases short and J 2 bases short, with 5 bases between. The CDR3 spans 11 residues.

The chain is built from TRBV6-1 and TRBJ1-5, with D unresolved. The CDR3 sequence is 15 residues long. Trimming left V 4 bases short and J 2 bases short, with 12 bases between. The V gene's germline CDR1 is MNHNS and CDR2 SASEGT. For the CDR3, the DNA is TGTGCCAGCAGTGGGGCTCGCTTGGGCAATCAGCCCCAGCATTTT. Protein: CASSGARLGNQPQHF.

The chain recombines TRBV28 with TRBJ2-3; 11 positions agree with TRBD2. J lost 1 base, V lost 5 bases, and 5 bases had no gene match. Germline V CDR1 and CDR2: MDHEN, SYDVKM. The CDR3 is 16 amino acids. The CDR3 nucleotides read TGTGCCAGCAGTGAGACTAGCGGGGCGCGCACAGATACGCAGTATTTT. Its protein is CASSETSGARTDTQYF.

The rearrangement joins TRBV6-5 to TRBJ1-4; TRBD1 matches at 7 bases. Germline CDR1 is MNHEY and CDR2 is SVGAGI. The J segment lost 5 bases and the V segment lost 6 bases, leaving 3 bases of the junction unmatched. The CDR3 runs to 13 residues. CDR3 coding DNA: TGTGCCAGCAGGAGGGGGCAGAATGAAAAACTGTTTTTT. Its protein is CASRRGQNEKLFF.

The V and J genes are TRBV5-1 and TRBJ1-2, with TRBD1 as a possible D gene (6 bases). The CDR3 contains 15 residues. The V gene lost 5 bases and the J gene lost 3 bases, with 17 bases spanning the gap. Germline lookup yields CDR1 SGHRS and CDR2 YFSETQ. This CDR3 is CASSSRGNLDYGYTF. The CDR3 nucleotides read TGCGCCAGCAGTTCAAGGGGGAATCTTGACTATGGCTACACCTTC.

The V and J genes are TRBV18 and TRBJ1-1, with D possibly matching TRBD1 (6 bases). Germline V CDR1 and CDR2: KGHSH, LQKENI. V lost 6 bases and J lost 6, with 17 bases in between. The CDR3 is made up of 14 amino acids. The CDR3 here is CASSQQPTGSEAFF. The CDR3 bases are TGTGCCAGCTCTCAACAACCGACAGGTTCTGAAGCTTTCTTT.

This chain joins TRBV13 and TRBJ1-5; a possible D gene is TRBD1 (5 bases). The CDR3 length is 14 residues. V was clipped by 5 bases and J by 6 bases, with 14 bases between them. Germline lookup yields CDR1 PRHDT and CDR2 FYEKMQ (reference sequence). As DNA, the CDR3 is TGTGCCAGCAGCCGTGGGGGAAGAGGTCAGCCCCAGCATTTT. It yields the protein CASSRGGRGQPQHF.

The chain is built from TRBV30 and TRBJ2-7; no clear D gene. The germline CDR1 and CDR2 sequences are GTSNPN and SVGIG (reference sequence). V lost 3 bases to trimming and J lost 3 bases, with 9 bases between them. The CDR3 has 12 residues. CDR3 protein: CAWSSRFYEQYF. For the CDR3, the DNA is TGTGCCTGGAGCAGCCGATTCTACGAGCAGTACTTC.

The chain combines TRBV11-1 with TRBJ2-3; the D is unclear. From germline, CDR1 is SGHAT and CDR2 FQDESV (reference sequence). The CDR3 runs 13 residues. The V end was cut by 0 bases, the J end by 7 bases, with 8 bases between. CDR3 nucleotide sequence: TGTGCCAGCAGCTTAGCCCGGACGAATACGCAGTATTTT. This codes for CASSLARTNTQYF.

The chain couples TRBV7-9 to TRBJ1-2; the D is unclear. Trimming cost V 4 bases and J 6 bases, with 6 bases left between them. From germline, CDR1 is SEHNR and CDR2 FQNEAQ (reference sequence). This CDR3 contains 11 residues. CDR3 loop: CASSWGDGYTF. The CDR3 region has the DNA TGTGCCAGCAGCTGGGGTGATGGCTACACCTTC. The full variable domain, its missing parts supplied by reference TRBV7-9 and TRBJ1-2, is DTGVSQNPRHKITKRGQNVTFRCDPISEHNRLYWYRQTLGQGPEFLTYFQNEAQLEKSRLLSDRFSAERPKGSFSTLEIQRTEQGDSAMYLCASSWGDGYTFGSGTRLTVV.

The rearrangement uses TRBV2 and TRBJ1-6; TRBD1 aligns across 7 bases. V dropped 9 bases and J dropped 0; count of bases not matched to a gene: 2. CDR1 and CDR2 from the germline V gene are SNHLY and FYNNEI. CDR3 length: 14 residues. Here the CDR3 reads CASGQDSYNSPLHF. CDR3 DNA: TGTGCCAGTGGACAGGACTCCTATAATTCACCCCTCCACTTT.

This chain connects TRBV2 to TRBJ1-5; weak D call: TRBD1 (5 bases). The CDR3 covers 14 residues. Germline loops: CDR1 SNHLY, CDR2 FYNNEI. V dropped 8 bases and J dropped 3 bases, with 14 bases sitting between them. Written as DNA, the CDR3 is TGTGCCAGCTCAGGGCGCGTTCCCAATCAGCCCCAGCATTTT. As protein: CASSGRVPNQPQHF.

This clone was observed a handful of times. The rearrangement joins TRBV4-3 to TRBJ2-5; unclear D gene. The CDR3 has 12 amino acids. CDR1 and CDR2 (germline): LGHNA, YSLEER. V lost 0 bases and J 5 bases, leaving 4 bases between the germline ends. The CDR3, as DNA: TGCGCCAGCAGCCAAGATTTTGAGACCCAGTACTTC. Protein product: CASSQDFETQYF.

The CDR3 loop is CASLLVYEQYF. The CDR3 coding sequence is TGTGCCAGCCTTTTAGTCTACGAGCAGTACTTC. The chain employs TRBV6-1 and TRBJ2-7; D gene uncertain. Germline CDR1 and CDR2: MNHNS and SASEGT. This CDR3 region has 11 residues. Trimming took off 8 bases at V and 3 bases at J, with 8 bases between the two ends.

In this sample, this clone turned up once. One junction end does not reproduce the germline sequence, and a read error may be involved. The chain has TRBV7-7 and TRBJ2-1; 9 positions match TRBD1. The CDR3 extends over 13 amino acids. CDR1 is SSHAT and CDR2 is FNYEAQ in the germline V gene (reference sequence). The CDR3 sequence: CASSQDRGTGQFF. The DNA for the CDR3 is TGTGCTAGCAGCCAGGACAGGGGTACCGGTCAGTTCTTC.